A single sample is the source of the 13 T cell receptor beta chains below, sequenced in a study of TET2 disruption in CD19-targeted CAR T cells. Sequencing used immunoSEQ multiplex PCR; TCRdb keeps in-frame clones, though not all of them. Its clone listing holds around 30,000 clones. Antigens for these TCRs are unknown. Treatment described: autologous CTL019 cells: CD19 CAR with 4-1BB and CD3 zeta domains. Sequenced here: CD8- CAR+ T cells sorted from cultured blood T cells, sampled for CD19 CAR T cell therapy. The sample's subset: CD8-negative CAR-positive T cells from the infusion product. The receptor set was obtained from a man aged 70 or older with chronic lymphocytic leukemia.

In the case of this clone: An end of the junction differs from the germline gene, which may be a read error. The CDR3 spells CASSQATGAGNTIYF. Incomplete CDR3 DNA: TGCGCCAGCAGCCAAGCCACAGGGGCTGGAAACACT. The chain links TRBV4-1 to TRBJ1-3; 7 bases line up with TRBD1. The read terminates 3 residues ahead of where the CDR3 ends, so the germline J gene completes it. Looked up from germline, CDR1 is MGHRA and CDR2 is YSYEKL. This CDR3 has 15 amino acids.

Concerning this clone: The DNA ends 3 residues before the CDR3 does, and the rest of the CDR3 is filled in from the germline J gene. This chain joins TRBV20-1 and TRBJ2-5; 8 bases fit TRBD1. Germline V gene lookup returns CDR1 DFQATT and CDR2 SNEGSKA (reference sequence). V shed 5 bases, J shed 3 bases, and the junction held 11 bases outside the gene matches. The CDR3 loop spans 15 amino acids. Incomplete CDR3 DNA: TGCAGTGCTTTTACCGGACAGGGACCAAAAGAGACC. As protein: CSAFTGQGPKET. The full CDR3 protein is CSAFTGQGPKETQYF.

A note on this clone: The observed sequence ends 3 residues before the CDR3 terminus, with the missing tail filled in from the germline J gene. This chain links TRBV7-9 with TRBJ1-1; the D gene is possibly TRBD1 (5 bases). The CDR3 runs to 15 residues. The germline CDR1 and CDR2 sequences are SEHNR and FQNEAQ (reference sequence). The CDR3 sequence is CASSEIGAGNEKAFF. The CDR3 bases that were read are TGTGCCAGCAGCGAAATAGGGGCTGGTAATGAAAAA.

With respect to this clone: Coverage ceases 3 residues before the CDR3 finishes, and the germline J gene fills in the end. The gene calls are TRBV7-6 and TRBJ2-5, with D possibly TRBD1 on 6 matching bases. V gave up 1 base and J gave up 4 bases, with 13 bases separating them. The CDR3 covers 15 residues. Germline lookup yields CDR1 SGHVS and CDR2 FNYEAQ. The CDR3 bases that were read are TGTGCCAGCAGCTTAGGCCAGCTCAGGGGAGAGACC. Residues: CASSLGQLRGET. The full CDR3 protein reads CASSLGQLRGETQYF.

Remarks on this clone: The read falls 3 residues short of the CDR3 end, and the missing part is taken from the germline J gene. V usage is TRBV18 and J usage is TRBJ1-1; D gene uncertain. The CDR3 contains 15 residues. Germline assignment: CDR1 KGHSH and CDR2 LQKENI. The CDR3 sequence: CASSPARKNTDTAFF. The sequenced CDR3 bases are TGTGCCAGCTCGCCAGCCCGGAAGAACACAGATACG.

Worth noting for this clone: Coverage ceases 3 residues before the CDR3 finishes, and the germline J gene fills in the end. The chain uses TRBV7-9 and TRBJ2-7; TRBD2 matches at 8 bases. Per the germline V gene, CDR1 is SEHNR and CDR2 is FQNEAQ (reference sequence). CDR3 length: 15 residues. V lost 6 bases to trimming and J lost 2 bases; unmatched junction nucleotides: 9. The CDR3 here is CASSPRGGGTYEQYF. Partial CDR3 DNA: TGTGCCAGCAGTCCTCGGGGGGGCGGGACCTACGAG.

With respect to this clone: The read terminates 3 residues before the CDR3 end, so the remaining end is supplied by the germline J gene. The gene calls are TRBV11-3 and TRBJ1-4; D is perhaps TRBD1 (6 bases). V lost 5 bases, J lost 8 bases, and 12 bases lay in between. The germline V gene encodes CDR1 SGHNT and CDR2 YENEEA. This CDR3 spans 13 amino acids. The sequenced CDR3 bases are TGTGCCAGCAGCACAGGGATTGGGGAAAAA. Its translation is CASSTGIGEK. The whole CDR3 sequence is CASSTGIGEKLFF.

Points on this clone: Read coverage stops 3 residues before the CDR3 terminus; the germline J gene supplies the remainder. The chain uses TRBV12-3 or TRBV12-4 and TRBJ1-4; possible D gene TRBD1, 5 bases. The germline V and J ends were trimmed by 3 bases and 2 bases, with 7 bases remaining between them. CDR3 length: 14 amino acids. Incomplete CDR3 DNA: TGTGCCAGCAGTTTTGGGGCGACTAATGAAAAA. Its protein is CASSFGATNEK. The complete CDR3 sequence is CASSFGATNEKLFF.

Concerning this clone: The CDR3 is cut off 3 residues early in the read; its end comes from the germline J gene. This rearrangement joins TRBV5-5 to TRBJ1-2; 8 bases are a match to TRBD1. V shed 4 bases and J 3 bases; nucleotides not matched to a gene: 5. CDR1 SGHKS and CDR2 YYEKEE come from the germline V gene (reference sequence). The CDR3 extends over 14 amino acids. The sequenced part of the CDR3 DNA is TGTGCCAGCAGCCTCAGGGGGCTGGACTATGGC. It codes for CASSLRGLDYG. The CDR3 in full is CASSLRGLDYGYTF.

Points on this clone: The read terminates 3 residues ahead of where the CDR3 ends, so the germline J gene completes it. The chain links TRBV18 to TRBJ2-4, with D possibly being TRBD2 (6 bases). The length of the CDR3 is 14 residues. Germline V gene data show CDR1 as KGHSH and CDR2 as LQKENI. CDR3 sequence: CASSPVGGGETQYF. The DNA read from the CDR3 is TGTGCCAGCTCACCAGTGGGGGGTGGAGAGACT.

Of note for this clone: The CDR3 end lies 3 residues beyond the end of the read and is filled in from the germline J gene. The rearrangement uses TRBV19 and TRBJ2-2, with TRBD2 identical over 11 bases. The CDR3 covers 17 residues. The junction had 13 bases not matched to a gene; V was cut back by 7 bases and J by 6 bases. Germline assignment: CDR1 LNHDA and CDR2 SQIVND (reference sequence). The sequenced CDR3 bases are TGTGCCAGTACCCCATATGCATCGGGACTAGCGGCCGGGGAG. As protein: CASTPYASGLAAGE. From start to end, the CDR3 is CASTPYASGLAAGELFF.

Comment on this clone: The read falls 3 residues short of the CDR3 end, and the missing part is taken from the germline J gene. V is TRBV6-2 or TRBV6-3 and J is TRBJ2-3; no definite D call. Trimming shortened V by 5 bases and J by 0 bases, and 12 bases separated the two germline ends. CDR1 is MNHEY, CDR2 SVGEGT, per germline. The CDR3 consists of 15 residues. The CDR3 sequence: CASSPLGYSTDTQYF. Incomplete CDR3 DNA: TGTGCCAGCAGTCCCCTGGGCTACAGCACAGATACG.

As for this clone: The CDR3 end falls 3 residues outside the read, so it is completed with the germline J gene. The V and J genes are TRBV5-1 and TRBJ2-2, with 8 bases matching TRBD1. The CDR3 spans 13 residues. Germline CDR1 SGHRS, CDR2 YFSETQ. The CDR3 DNA, read in part, is TGCGCCAGCAGCAACAGGGGGGCTGAAAAG. The encoded protein is CASSNRGAEK. The whole CDR3 reads CASSNRGAEKLFF.